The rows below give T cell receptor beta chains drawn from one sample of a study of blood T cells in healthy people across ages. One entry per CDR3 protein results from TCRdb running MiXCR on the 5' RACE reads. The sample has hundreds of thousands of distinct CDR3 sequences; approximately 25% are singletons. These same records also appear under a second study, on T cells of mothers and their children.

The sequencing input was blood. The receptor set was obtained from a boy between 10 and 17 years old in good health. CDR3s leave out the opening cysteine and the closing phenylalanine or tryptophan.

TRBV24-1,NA,ATSDLAEQY
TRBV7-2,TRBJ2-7,ASSLGGDSSYEQY
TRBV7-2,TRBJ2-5,ASTPSGSGIETQY
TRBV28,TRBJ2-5,ASRWNRGLTSDQETQY
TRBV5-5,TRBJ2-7,ASSLAYRGSEQY
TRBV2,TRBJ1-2,ASSEETFNYGYT
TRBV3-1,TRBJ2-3,ASSQDILATGTQY
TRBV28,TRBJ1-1,ASSLGTVTEAF
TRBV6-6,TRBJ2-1,ASSPRGGLSYNEQF
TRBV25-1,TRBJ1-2,ASSSGATNYGYT
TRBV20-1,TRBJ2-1,SVTGTSGGNEQF
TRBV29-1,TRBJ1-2,SVLPGGADLT
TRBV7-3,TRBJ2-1,ASSLKAGYNYNEQF
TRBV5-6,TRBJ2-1,ASSLWGTLRDNEQF
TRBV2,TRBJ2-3,ASSPAGALEDTQY
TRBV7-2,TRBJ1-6,ASSLGGHEDKNSPLH
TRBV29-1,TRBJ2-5,SVEERTGVETQY
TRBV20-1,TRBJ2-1,SAPGASSYNEQF
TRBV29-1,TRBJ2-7,SVEDRQGLYEQY
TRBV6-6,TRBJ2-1,ASSYNSGSSYNEQF
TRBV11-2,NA,ASSLDLASGRVLEQF
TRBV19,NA,ASSIDPLYGGRNEQF
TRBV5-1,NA,ASSLVSGGGDLSYEQY
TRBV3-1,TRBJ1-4,ASSQDTRSGKLF
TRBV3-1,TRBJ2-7,ASSQRATGAGAYEQY
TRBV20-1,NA,SARAPSPGEQF
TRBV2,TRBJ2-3,ASRLRTGSTDTQY
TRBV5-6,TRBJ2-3,ASRLIDLLDTQY
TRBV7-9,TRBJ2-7,ASSMTLEQY
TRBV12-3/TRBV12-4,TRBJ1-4,ASSRALNEKLF
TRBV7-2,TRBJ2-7,ASSLTMGQAHEQY
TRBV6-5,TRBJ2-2,ASNGGNTGELF
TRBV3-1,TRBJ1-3,ASSQGPRNTIY
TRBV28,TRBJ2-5,ASSLFMTSGVEETQY
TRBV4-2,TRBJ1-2,ASSQGDRELDGYT
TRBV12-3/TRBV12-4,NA,ASILGLAGTGEQF
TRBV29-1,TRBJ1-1,SVDRASEAF
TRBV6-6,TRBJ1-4,ASSYVDRNEKLF
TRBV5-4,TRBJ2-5,ASSLDAETQY
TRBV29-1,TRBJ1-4,SVGGGVAYEKLF
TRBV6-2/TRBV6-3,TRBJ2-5,ASSRIGRSQETQY
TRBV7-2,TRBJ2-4,ASSLYNYWEAKNIQY
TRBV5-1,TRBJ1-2,ATMGRDGHGYT
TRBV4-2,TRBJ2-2,ASSQDSGHNTGELF
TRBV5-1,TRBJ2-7,ASSRDPGTYEQY
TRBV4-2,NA,ASSQPGLGPYEQY
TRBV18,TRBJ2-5,ASSPLGVRETQY
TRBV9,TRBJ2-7,ASSLRTGGNSEQY
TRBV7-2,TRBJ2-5,ASSITGETQY
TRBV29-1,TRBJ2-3,SVVGLAEATDTQY
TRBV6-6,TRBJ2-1,ASSYSAGNEQF
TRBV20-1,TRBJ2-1,SARKRGPYNEQF
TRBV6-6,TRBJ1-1,ASSYPTAMNTEAF
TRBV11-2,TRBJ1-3,ASSSGTSSGNTIY
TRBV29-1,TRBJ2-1,SVAADRYNEQF